These 3 T cell receptor beta chains were sequenced from one sample in a study of identical twins. TCRdb reanalysed the 5' RACE reads using MiXCR and keeps one entry per CDR3 protein. The sample includes 1.5 million to 2 million distinct CDR3 sequences, about 31% seen only once; the top ten take more than 0.25%. The sequenced material came from cord blood. The receptors stem from a newborn girl in good health.

This clonotype was detected ten times or more. This chain links TRBV29-1 with TRBJ2-7; D is unresolved. The CDR3 totals 15 residues. Germline lookup yields CDR1 SQVTM and CDR2 ANQGSEA. The V end lost 4 bases, the J end lost 7 bases, and 23 bases lay between the germline ends. In nucleotides, the CDR3 is TGCAGCGTTGGAGAGGTAGGCCACTACCTCGGAGAGCAGTACTTC. As protein: CSVGEVGHYLGEQYF.

As concerns this clonotype: A read error may produce the germline difference seen at one junction end. The J gene is TRBJ2-3, the V gene TRBV6-5, with a weak D call TRBD1 (6 bases). Germline V gene data show CDR1 as MNHEY and CDR2 as SVGAGI. CDR3 length: 16 residues. The CDR3 DNA is TGTGCCGGCAGTTACTCGGTCGACAGGTCCACAGATACGCAGTATTTT. This translates into CAGSYSVDRSTDTQYF.

The chain has TRBV27 and TRBJ2-5; 15 nucleotides align to TRBD2. Trimming at V came to 5 bases and at J to 11 bases, leaving 15 bases not matched to a gene. This CDR3 contains 17 residues. Per the germline V gene, CDR1 is MNHEY and CDR2 is SMNVEV (reference sequence). The CDR3 region is CASSPWGLAGGYNEQYF. In DNA, the CDR3 is TGTGCCAGCAGTCCATGGGGACTAGCGGGGGGATACAATGAGCAGTACTTC.